A single sample gave rise to the 20 T cell receptor beta chains below, sequenced in a study of blood T cell repertoires in COVID-19. Profiled with immunoSEQ multiplex PCR; TCRdb holds only in-frame clones, not every one. This table has over 150,000 clones, roughly 91% appearing once. The sequencing input was peripheral blood. These receptors all stem from a man aged 18 to 30 with COVID-19, enrolled during active disease.

This rearrangement joins TRBV4-3 to TRBJ1-1; D is uncertain. This CDR3 spans 13 amino acids. V was shortened by 6 bases and J by 2 bases, with 10 bases between the two germline ends. Germline CDR1 reads LGHNA; CDR2 reads YSLEER. CDR3: CASSAGTNTEAFF. CDR3 nucleotides: TGCGCCAGCAGTGCAGGAACCAACACTGAAGCTTTCTTT.

This clone was picked up a small number of times. V usage is TRBV14 and J usage is TRBJ2-2; no reliable D call. The CDR3 length is 15 residues. From germline, CDR1 is SGHDN and CDR2 FVKESK. Between the trimmed V and J ends, which lost 1 base and 6 bases, there was a span of 12 bases. In DNA form, the CDR3 reads TGTGCCAGCAGCCAAGTGCCAGGCAACGCCGGGGAGCTGTTTTTT. Its protein is CASSQVPGNAGELFF.

This clone was found once. The gene calls are TRBV5-4 and TRBJ2-4, with TRBD1 matching over 10 bases. The CDR3 contains 14 residues. Germline-derived CDR1 and CDR2 are SGHNT and YYREEE (reference sequence). The V gene end was trimmed by 2 bases and the J gene end by 5 bases; junction bases not matched to a gene: 1. The CDR3 sequence: CASSFGQGENIQYF. Here the CDR3 DNA reads TGTGCCAGCAGCTTCGGACAGGGGGAAAACATTCAGTACTTC. Supplemented by reference TRBV5-4 and TRBJ2-4, the full variable domain reads ETGVTQSPTHLIKTRGQQVTLRCSSQSGHNTVSWYQQALGQGPQFIFQYYREEENGRGNFPPRFSGLQFPNYSSELNVNALELDDSALYLCASSFGQGENIQYFGAGTRLSVL.

This clone was seen a few times. The V gene is TRBV28, the J gene TRBJ1-6; TRBD1 aligns across 9 bases. The CDR3 covers 16 residues. V lost 2 bases, J lost 10 bases, and 9 bases stayed unmatched. Germline CDR1 MDHEN, CDR2 SYDVKM. CDR3 DNA: TGTGCCAGCAGTTTAAACAGGGGGCGAGTAGACTCACCCCTCCACTTT. Protein: CASSLNRGRVDSPLHF.

This chain uses TRBV24-1 with TRBJ2-3, with 15 positions matching TRBD2. V shed 9 bases and J 9 bases; nucleotides not matched to a gene: 15. The germline V gene has CDR1 KGHDR and CDR2 SFDVKD. The CDR3 extends over 17 amino acids. Here the CDR3 DNA reads TGTGCCACCTCGGGACTAGCGGGAGGCCCCGCCTGGGGCACGCAGTATTTT. This sequence encodes CATSGLAGGPAWGTQYF.

The chain is built from TRBV6-5 and TRBJ2-2, with TRBD1 identical over 9 bases. CDR1 is MNHEY and CDR2 is SVGAGI in the germline V gene. J lost 2 bases, V lost 6 bases, and 4 bases had no gene match. The CDR3 consists of 15 residues. As DNA, the CDR3 is TGTGCCAGCAGGGAGGACAGGGGAAACACCGGGGAGCTGTTTTTT. Protein product: CASREDRGNTGELFF.

V usage is TRBV6-6 and J usage is TRBJ2-7; 7 nucleotides align to TRBD2. CDR1 and CDR2 from the germline V gene are MNHNY and SVGAGI (reference sequence). The CDR3 loop spans 13 amino acids. J was trimmed by 1 base and V by 5 bases; bases with no gene match: 2. CDR3 in DNA: TGTGCCAGCAGTCGGGACTATTCCTACGAGCAGTACTTC. Translation: CASSRDYSYEQYF.

This rearrangement joins TRBV14 to TRBJ2-5; unclear D gene. The CDR3 consists of 12 residues. Per germline, CDR1 SGHDN and CDR2 FVKESK. The germline V and J ends were trimmed by 1 base and 5 bases, with 5 bases remaining between them. In nucleotides, the CDR3 is TGTGCCAGCAGCCAAGTTCAGGAGACCCAGTACTTC. Amino acid sequence: CASSQVQETQYF.

This clone was seen once. This chain connects TRBV28 to TRBJ2-1; 10 bases agree with TRBD2. J gave up 5 bases and V 7 bases, and 8 bases lay outside the gene matches. The germline CDR1 and CDR2 sequences are MDHEN and SYDVKM. The CDR3 contains 15 residues. CDR3 protein: CASNSGTSEDNEQFF. The CDR3 nucleotides read TGTGCCAGCAATTCCGGGACTAGCGAAGACAATGAGCAGTTCTTC.

This sequence joins TRBV25-1 and TRBJ2-7, with 7 nucleotides matching TRBD2. From germline, CDR1 is MGHDK and CDR2 SYGVNS. The CDR3 consists of 15 residues. The V gene end was trimmed by 6 bases and the J gene end by 0 bases; junction bases not matched to a gene: 8. DNA for the CDR3: TGTGCCAGCAGCCCCGGGAGGCTACGCTCCTACGAGCAGTACTTC. Its translation is CASSPGRLRSYEQYF.

The chain couples TRBV19 to TRBJ1-2; TRBD1 matches 7 bases. The CDR3 covers 14 residues. Per germline, CDR1 LNHDA and CDR2 SQIVND (reference sequence). Trimming removed 5 bases from V and 4 bases from J; junction bases left unmatched: 7. The CDR3 loop reads CASSYPGTVYGYTF. CDR3 nucleotide sequence: TGTGCCAGTAGTTACCCCGGGACAGTCTATGGCTACACCTTC. The full variable domain, in which reference TRBV19 and TRBJ1-2 provide the parts outside the CDR3, is DGGITQSPKYLFRKEGQNVTLSCEQNLNHDAMYWYRQDPGQGLRLIYYSQIVNDFQKGDIAEGYSVSREKKESFPLTVTSAQKNPTAFYLCASSYPGTVYGYTFGSGTRLTVV.

The gene calls are TRBV10-3 and TRBJ2-2, with TRBD2 as a possible D gene (5 bases). V was clipped by 2 bases and J by 8 bases, with 6 bases between them. Germline V gene data show CDR1 as ENHRY and CDR2 as SYGVKD. The CDR3 length is 12 residues. CDR3 sequence (DNA): TGTGCCATCAGTGAGAGGACTGGGGAGCTGTTTTTT. This sequence encodes CAISERTGELFF.

This clone was detected a few times. The J gene is TRBJ2-7, the V gene TRBV10-1; D is unclear. The CDR3 has 14 amino acids. CDR1 is WNHNN, CDR2 SYGVQD, per germline (reference sequence). V lost 9 bases and J 3 bases, leaving 18 bases between the germline ends. CDR3 sequence: CARQRFPRYYEQYF. Written as DNA, the CDR3 is TGCGCCAGACAACGATTCCCACGTTACTACGAGCAGTACTTC.

This clone was detected only once. The gene calls are TRBV28 and TRBJ2-3; 8 bases line up with TRBD1. Losses at the gene ends were 6 bases for V and 0 bases for J; bases not matched to a gene: 8. This CDR3 has 16 residues. Germline assignment: CDR1 MDHEN and CDR2 SYDVKM. The CDR3 region is CASRSTGVVSTDTQYF. The CDR3, as DNA: TGTGCCAGCAGGTCGACAGGGGTCGTGAGCACAGATACGCAGTATTTT.

For the CDR3, the DNA is TGTGCCAGCAGTGTACCACAGGGAACTGGGGCAGATACGCAGTATTTT. The encoded protein is CASSVPQGTGADTQYF. The chain links TRBV6-1 to TRBJ2-3; a possible D gene is TRBD1 (6 bases). V gave up 4 bases and J gave up 4 bases, with 18 bases separating them. From germline, CDR1 is MNHNS and CDR2 SASEGT. This CDR3 is built from 16 residues.

V usage is TRBV2 and J usage is TRBJ2-2; 10 bases align to TRBD2. V lost 3 bases and J lost 5; bases outside the gene matches: 6. This CDR3 contains 16 residues. Germline-derived CDR1 and CDR2 are SNHLY and FYNNEI. As DNA, the CDR3 is TGTGCCAGCAGTGACCTATTTAGCGGGAGGACCGGGGAGCTGTTTTTT. Protein product: CASSDLFSGRTGELFF.

V usage is TRBV5-4 and J usage is TRBJ2-1, with D maybe TRBD1 (5 bases). Trimming stripped 0 bases from V and 1 base from J, with 11 bases between. The length of the CDR3 is 16 residues. Germline V gene data show CDR1 as SGHNT and CDR2 as YYREEE (reference sequence). This CDR3 reads CASSLDGAKSYNEQFF. The CDR3 region has the DNA TGTGCCAGCAGCTTGGATGGGGCAAAATCCTACAATGAGCAGTTCTTC.

The CDR3 DNA follows: TGTGCCAGCAGTTTAGACAGGGTAGTTGGCACAGATACGCAGTATTTT. It specifies CASSLDRVVGTDTQYF. The gene calls are TRBV28 and TRBJ2-3, with 7 nucleotides matching TRBD1. The V and J ends lost 2 bases and 1 base, in that order; junction bases with no gene match: 6. Per the germline V gene, CDR1 is MDHEN and CDR2 is SYDVKM. This CDR3 comprises 16 residues.

The chain has TRBV6-5 and TRBJ2-7, with TRBD1 matching over 7 bases. The CDR3 sequence is 14 residues long. The germline V gene has CDR1 MNHEY and CDR2 SVGAGI. The junction had 10 bases not matched to a gene; V was cut back by 6 bases and J by 5 bases. The CDR3 DNA is TGTGCCAGCAGGGCCACAGGGGCGAAGGACGAGCAGTACTTC. It is translated as CASRATGAKDEQYF.

The V call is TRBV11-1, the J call TRBJ2-7; D ambiguous. Germline CDR1 reads SGHAT; CDR2 reads FQDESV (reference sequence). The CDR3 has 14 residues. V was trimmed by 5 bases and J by 0 bases, leaving 11 bases between them. The CDR3 here is CASSRSGYSYEQYF. DNA of the CDR3: TGTGCCAGCAGCCGATCCGGGTACTCCTACGAGCAGTACTTC.